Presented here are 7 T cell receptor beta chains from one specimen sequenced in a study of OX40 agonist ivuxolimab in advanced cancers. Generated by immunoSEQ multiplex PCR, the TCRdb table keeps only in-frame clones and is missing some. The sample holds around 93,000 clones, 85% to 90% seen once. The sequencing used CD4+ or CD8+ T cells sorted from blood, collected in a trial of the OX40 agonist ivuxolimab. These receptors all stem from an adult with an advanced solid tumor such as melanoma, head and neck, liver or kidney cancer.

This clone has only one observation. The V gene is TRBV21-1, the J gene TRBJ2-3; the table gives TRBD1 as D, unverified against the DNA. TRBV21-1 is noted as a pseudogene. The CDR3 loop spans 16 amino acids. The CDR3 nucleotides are TGTGCCAGCAGCAAAGTTGGGGCAGTTCTCACAGATACGCAGTATTTT. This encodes CASSKVGAVLTDTQYF.

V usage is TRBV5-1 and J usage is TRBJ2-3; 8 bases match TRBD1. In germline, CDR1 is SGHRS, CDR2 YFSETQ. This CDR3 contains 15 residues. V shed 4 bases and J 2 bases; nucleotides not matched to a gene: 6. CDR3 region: CASSGPTGATDTQYF. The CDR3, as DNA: TGCGCCAGCAGCGGGCCGACAGGGGCCACAGATACGCAGTATTTT.

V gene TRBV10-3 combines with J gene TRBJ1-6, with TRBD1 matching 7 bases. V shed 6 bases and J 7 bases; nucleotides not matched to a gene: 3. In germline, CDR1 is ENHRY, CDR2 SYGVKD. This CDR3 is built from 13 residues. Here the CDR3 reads CAIRTGPNSPLHF. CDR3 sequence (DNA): TGTGCCATCAGGACAGGGCCGAATTCACCCCTCCACTTT.

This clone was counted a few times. CDR3 coding DNA: TGTGCCAGCAGTTATACCCGTAAACCACAGGGACCACAGCAGTATAACAATGAGCAGTTCTTC. Translated, it gives CASSYTRKPQGPQQYNNEQFF. The V gene is TRBV6-9, the J gene TRBJ2-1; D may be TRBD1 (6 bases). Looked up from germline, CDR1 is MNHGY and CDR2 is SVAAGI. V was cut by 2 bases and J by 5 bases, with 31 bases left in between. This CDR3 region has 21 residues.

DNA for the CDR3: TGTGCCAGCAGTTTAACAGGGATAGGTGGCTACACCTTC. It specifies CASSLTGIGGYTF. The genes are TRBV27 and TRBJ1-2; weak D call: TRBD1 (6 bases). The CDR3 extends over 13 amino acids. Trimming took off 2 bases at V and 7 bases at J, with 11 bases between the two ends. The germline V gene has CDR1 MNHEY and CDR2 SMNVEV (reference sequence).

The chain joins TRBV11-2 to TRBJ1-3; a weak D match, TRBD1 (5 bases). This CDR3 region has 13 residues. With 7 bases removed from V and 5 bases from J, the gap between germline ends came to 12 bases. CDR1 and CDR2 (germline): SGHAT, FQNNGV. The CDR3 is CASTPPGRNTIYF. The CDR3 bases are TGTGCCAGCACCCCTCCAGGGAGAAACACCATATATTTT. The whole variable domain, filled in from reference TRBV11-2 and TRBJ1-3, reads EAGVAQSPRYKIIEKRQSVAFWCNPISGHATLYWYQQILGQGPKLLIQFQNNGVVDDSQLPKDRFSAERLKGVDSTLKIQPAKLEDSAVYLCASTPPGRNTIYFGEGSWLTVV.

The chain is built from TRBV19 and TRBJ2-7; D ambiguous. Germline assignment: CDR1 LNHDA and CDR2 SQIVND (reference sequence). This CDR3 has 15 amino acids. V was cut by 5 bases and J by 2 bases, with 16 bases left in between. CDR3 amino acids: CASSQNTPGAYEQYF. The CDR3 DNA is TGTGCCAGTAGTCAAAACACTCCTGGGGCCTACGAGCAGTACTTC.